The entry below describes one TCR beta chain. Its antigen is still unknown. These data come from a study of T-cell memory formation after mild COVID-19. Study-level background: Largely, TCR clusters stayed within a single donor. Points from the study as a whole: Chiefly within CM and EM were the contracting CD4+ clones; CD8+ ones were within EMRA.

With V trimmed by 8 bases and J by 7 bases, 13 bases remained unmatched. The CDR3 has 14 residues. MiXCR, applied by TCRdb to the 5' RACE reads, yields one record per CDR3 protein. The profile covers about 400,000 distinct CDR3 sequences, with 24% appearing a single time and roughly 9.7% taken by the ten largest. The chain is built from TRBV12-3 or TRBV12-4 and TRBJ2-7; the match to TRBD1 covers 8 bases. The receptor was isolated from an adult woman who had mild COVID-19 (a few samples of this study predate the infection). Cell type and time point are not known. The sequenced sample was PBMCs or a T cell subset sorted from them (not recorded which). The CDR3 sequence: CASWPGQATLEQYF. The CDR3 DNA is TGTGCCAGCTGGCCGGGACAGGCAACGTTGGAGCAGTACTTC.